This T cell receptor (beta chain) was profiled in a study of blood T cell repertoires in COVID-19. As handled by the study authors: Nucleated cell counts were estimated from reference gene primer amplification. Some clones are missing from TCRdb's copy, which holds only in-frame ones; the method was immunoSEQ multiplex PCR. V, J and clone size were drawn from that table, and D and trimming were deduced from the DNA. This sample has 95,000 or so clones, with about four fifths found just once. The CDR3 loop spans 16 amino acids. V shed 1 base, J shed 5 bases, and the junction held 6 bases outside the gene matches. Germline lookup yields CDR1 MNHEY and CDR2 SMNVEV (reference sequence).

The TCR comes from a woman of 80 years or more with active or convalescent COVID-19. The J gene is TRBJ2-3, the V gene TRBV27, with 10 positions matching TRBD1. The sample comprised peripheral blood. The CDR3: CASSLLPGTGVDTQYF. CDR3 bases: TGTGCCAGCAGTTTATTGCCCGGGACAGGGGTAGATACGCAGTATTTT.